The 16 T cell receptor beta chains reported below all come from one sample, sequenced in a study of CD8 T cells in ankylosing spondylitis. TCRdb reprocessed the 5' RACE reads via MiXCR and lists one record per CDR3 protein. The table records approximately 300,000 distinct CDR3 sequences, roughly 20% of them present only once. Sequenced material: blood, either unsorted or a sorted T cell fraction (not recorded which). The receptors come from a male donor with ankylosing spondylitis or in good health (not recorded which).

The V gene is TRBV20-1, the J gene TRBJ1-1, with 8 bases matching TRBD1. The junction had 2 bases not matched to a gene; V was cut back by 3 bases and J by 8 bases. Germline V gene data show CDR1 as DFQATT and CDR2 as SNEGSKA (reference sequence). The CDR3 length is 11 residues. The CDR3 spells CSARRTGEAFF. The CDR3 coding sequence is TGCAGTGCTAGGAGGACAGGGGAAGCTTTCTTT.

The table lists this clonotype with a few counts. This chain joins TRBV24-1 and TRBJ2-4, with D perhaps TRBD1 (7 bases). The CDR3 runs to 15 residues. The V and J ends lost 2 bases and 8 bases respectively, with 15 bases between them. The germline gives CDR1 KGHDR, CDR2 SFDVKD. CDR3 coding DNA: TGTGCCACCAGTGATTCCGGGGCAGGGGGGTACATTCAGTACTTC. Encoded protein: CATSDSGAGGYIQYF.

This clonotype has just a few counts. The chain links TRBV20-1 to TRBJ2-5; a possible D gene is TRBD2 (6 bases). From germline, CDR1 is DFQATT and CDR2 SNEGSKA (reference sequence). The CDR3 covers 13 residues. Trimming took 3 bases from V and 5 from J, leaving 13 bases between them. CDR3 bases: TGCAGTGCTAGTTCGCTAGCGTGGGAGACCCAGTACTTC. Its protein product is CSASSLAWETQYF.

This sequence joins TRBV5-1 and TRBJ1-4; 7 bases are shared with TRBD1. The CDR3 has 14 residues. Germline CDR1 and CDR2: SGHRS and YFSETQ. Unmatched junction bases numbered 8, after V lost 4 bases and J lost 8 bases. The DNA of the CDR3 is TGCGCCAGCAGCACCGGGACAGAGGGGGAAAAACTGTTTTTT. It is translated as CASSTGTEGEKLFF.

The sample holds a few counts of this clonotype. CDR3 nucleotides: TGTGCCAGCAGCTTCGGCAGGGAGGATGGCTACACCTTC. Its protein product is CASSFGREDGYTF. The chain carries TRBV5-5 and TRBJ1-2, with a possible D match to TRBD1 (5 bases). The CDR3 length is 13 residues. Trimming stripped 2 bases from V and 6 bases from J, with 11 bases between. CDR1 is SGHKS, CDR2 YYEKEE, per germline (reference sequence).

With respect to this clonotype: An end of the junction does not agree with germline; a read error may underlie this. V usage is TRBV7-3 and J usage is TRBJ2-3, with D tentatively TRBD1 (6 bases). This CDR3 spans 13 amino acids. CDR1 is SGHTA and CDR2 is FQGTGA in the germline V gene. CDR3 in amino acids: CANSPQGPDTQYF. CDR3 DNA: TGTGCCAACAGCCCCCAGGGGCCAGATACGCAGTATTTT.

This chain links TRBV5-5 with TRBJ2-5; D remains unclear. The CDR3 has 17 residues. Trimming cost V 3 bases and J 1 base, with 19 bases left between them. Germline assignment: CDR1 SGHKS and CDR2 YYEKEE (reference sequence). For the CDR3, the DNA is TGTGCCAGCAGCTGGAAGTTACTAATTAACAGCCAAGAGACCCAGTACTTC. Translating gives CASSWKLLINSQETQYF.

The chain uses TRBV4-1 and TRBJ2-1; D not resolved. CDR1 is MGHRA and CDR2 is YSYEKL in the germline V gene. V was pared by 1 base and J by 9 bases, with 10 bases between. The CDR3 consists of 13 residues. The CDR3 sequence is CASSQGLSTEQFF. CDR3 in DNA: TGCGCCAGCAGCCAAGGACTTAGTACTGAGCAGTTCTTC.

V is TRBV12-3 or TRBV12-4 and J is TRBJ2-1; 11 positions match TRBD1. The junction had 5 bases not matched to a gene; V was cut back by 3 bases and J by 4 bases. The CDR3 is made up of 16 amino acids. CDR3 loop: CASSFGTGGNYNEQFF. The CDR3 DNA reads as TGTGCCAGCAGTTTCGGGACAGGGGGTAATTACAATGAGCAGTTCTTC.

This clonotype was seen ten or more times. As DNA, the CDR3 is TGCAGCGTTGAATGGGCAGAGAGCACCGGGGAGCTGTTTTTT. Protein product: CSVEWAESTGELFF. V is TRBV29-1 and J is TRBJ2-2, with D hard to call. Germline CDR1 and CDR2: SQVTM and ANQGSEA. The CDR3 length is 14 residues. The V and J ends lost 2 bases and 4 bases respectively, with 11 bases between them.

A few counts support this clonotype. The chain recombines TRBV28 with TRBJ1-5; 7 nucleotides match TRBD1. Germline CDR1 MDHEN, CDR2 SYDVKM. V trimming: 4 bases; J trimming: 11 bases; junction bases outside the gene matches: 11. The CDR3 runs to 14 residues. CDR3 sequence reads: CASSSGQSTSAQHF. The CDR3 DNA reads TGTGCCAGCAGTTCGGGACAGTCTACTTCGGCCCAGCATTTT.

The chain has TRBV5-1 and TRBJ2-5; D call uncertain. This CDR3 is built from 16 residues. Trimming cost V 7 bases and J 5 bases, with 24 bases left between them. CDR1 SGHRS and CDR2 YFSETQ come from the germline V gene. The CDR3 sequence is CASAKGWGRAEETQYF. The CDR3, as DNA: TGCGCCAGCGCAAAAGGATGGGGAAGGGCGGAGGAGACCCAGTACTTC.

This chain links TRBV2 with TRBJ2-1; D possibly corresponds to TRBD2 (7 bases). V was trimmed by 7 bases and J by 6 bases, leaving 16 bases between them. The CDR3 has 14 amino acids. The germline gives CDR1 SNHLY, CDR2 FYNNEI. CDR3 DNA: TGTGCCAGCATTCGGGGGGCTTCGGGCAATGAGCAGTTCTTC. This sequence encodes CASIRGASGNEQFF.

V and J are TRBV7-9 and TRBJ2-1, with D unclear. Germline V gene lookup returns CDR1 SEHNR and CDR2 FQNEAQ (reference sequence). The CDR3 is made up of 15 amino acids. The V and J ends lost 5 bases and 6 bases respectively, with 17 bases between them. The CDR3 DNA sequence: TGTGCCAGCAGCCCGTTTAACCTACGCGGCAATGAGCAGTTCTTC. Translating gives CASSPFNLRGNEQFF.

This clonotype appeared once. This chain joins TRBV3-1 and TRBJ2-3, with 7 bases matching TRBD2. CDR3 length: 16 residues. CDR1 is LGHDT and CDR2 is YNNKEL in the germline V gene (reference sequence). After removal of 0 bases from V and 0 bases from J, the junction contained 3 bases not matched to a gene. CDR3 DNA sequence: TGTGCCAGCAGCCAAGATGCTAGCGGTAGCACAGATACGCAGTATTTT. This encodes CASSQDASGSTDTQYF.

V gene TRBV10-2 combines with J gene TRBJ2-3, with 7 bases that match TRBD2. Germline V CDR1 and CDR2: WSHSY, SAAADI. V trimming: 0 bases; J trimming: 3 bases; junction bases outside the gene matches: 9. The length of the CDR3 is 17 residues. CDR3 in amino acids: CASSESRSAGATDTQYF. The DNA of the CDR3 is TGCGCCAGCAGTGAGTCTCGATCGGCGGGAGCGACAGATACGCAGTATTTT.